The clone carrying this T cell receptor (beta chain) was picked up many times. Its antigen is not identified. The CDR3 is 13 amino acids. Trimming stripped 4 bases from V and 4 bases from J, with 13 bases between. Germline-derived CDR1 and CDR2 are SQVTM and ANQGSEA. As template, the study used bulk tumor genomic DNA at approximately 640 ng per sample. Several spatially distant biopsies were obtained per primary tumor intraoperatively. The patients were newly diagnosed with non-small cell lung cancer, had not been treated, and had curative surgery. Multiplex PCR with 32 V and 13 J primers amplified TCR beta CDR3. TCRdb processed the multiplex PCR reads anew with MiXCR; each CDR3 protein has one entry. The sample carries some 4,400 distinct CDR3 sequences, less than 40% recorded once. The data belong to a study of immune heterogeneity within non-small cell lung tumors. Study outcomes and limitations: Identical dominant CDR3 beta clonotypes spanned tumor sites within a patient, beside site-unique high-frequency clones. Locally, T-cell clonality showed a moderate but significant correlation with tumor mutational burden measured at the same site (R approximately 0.34).

Sequenced sample: lung tumor tissue. This receptor was obtained from a woman aged 50 to 60 with non-small cell lung cancer. This sequence joins TRBV29-1 and TRBJ1-2; tentative D call: TRBD1 (6 bases). This chain's CDR3 is CSVVSTGIYGYTF. For the CDR3, the DNA is TGCAGCGTTGTGTCGACAGGAATCTATGGCTACACCTTC.